Listed here are 25 T cell receptor beta chains from one sample, sequenced in a study of blood T cell repertoires in COVID-19. Sequenced by immunoSEQ multiplex PCR; TCRdb stores in-frame clones only, minus some. The sample lists some 14,000 clones; around nine tenths were seen once. The specimen sequenced was peripheral blood. The receptors originated from a man older than 75 with acute or convalescent COVID-19.

This rearrangement joins TRBV9 to TRBJ2-7; 7 bases align to TRBD1. V gave up 3 bases and J gave up 3 bases; unmatched junction bases: 6. Germline assignment: CDR1 SGDLS and CDR2 YYNGEE. There are 14 residues in the CDR3. The CDR3 here is CASSASTGFYEQYF. The DNA of the CDR3 is TGTGCCAGCAGCGCGTCGACAGGGTTCTACGAGCAGTACTTC.

This clone was detected once. The J gene is TRBJ1-1, the V gene TRBV5-5; TRBD1 matches at 8 bases. This CDR3 region has 15 residues. The germline gives CDR1 SGHKS, CDR2 YYEKEE (reference sequence). Trimming removed 5 bases from V and 1 base from J; junction bases left unmatched: 7. The CDR3 sequence is CASSWTGLSNTEAFF. The CDR3 region has the DNA TGTGCCAGCAGTTGGACAGGGTTATCGAACACTGAAGCTTTCTTT.

The genes are TRBV5-5 and TRBJ2-7; weak D call: TRBD2 (5 bases). V gave up 0 bases and J gave up 0 bases, with 10 bases separating them. The CDR3 is made up of 15 amino acids. Germline loops: CDR1 SGHKS, CDR2 YYEKEE (reference sequence). DNA for the CDR3: TGTGCCAGCAGCTTGGGGACTCTCCTCTCCTACGAGCAGTACTTC. Translating gives CASSLGTLLSYEQYF.

The chain combines TRBV5-1 with TRBJ2-5; 9 bases fit TRBD2. The CDR3 sequence is 17 residues long. The V segment lost 4 bases and the J segment 2 bases; nucleotides outside the gene matches: 12. Germline lookup yields CDR1 SGHRS and CDR2 YFSETQ. The DNA of the CDR3 is TGCGCCAGCAGCGATAAGCTAGCGGGGCGGATACAAGAGACCCAGTACTTC. This gives the protein CASSDKLAGRIQETQYF.

CDR3 amino acids: CSASSGLAGNNEQFF. CDR3 coding DNA: TGCAGTGCTAGTAGTGGACTAGCGGGAAACAATGAGCAGTTCTTC. The genes are TRBV20-1 and TRBJ2-1; 12 bases are a match to TRBD2. CDR3 length: 15 residues. Per the germline V gene, CDR1 is DFQATT and CDR2 is SNEGSKA (reference sequence). The V gene end was trimmed by 3 bases and the J gene end by 5 bases; junction bases not matched to a gene: 5.

The rearrangement links TRBV18 to TRBJ2-5, with 7 positions matching TRBD1. CDR3 size: 14 residues. Trimming took 1 base from V and 5 from J; bases not matched to a gene: 4. Germline CDR1 reads KGHSH; CDR2 reads LQKENI. The CDR3 DNA sequence: TGTGCCAGCTCACCACAGGGGGCGACGGAGACCCAGTACTTC. Protein sequence: CASSPQGATETQYF.

The chain employs TRBV6-5 and TRBJ2-4; tentative D call: TRBD2 (5 bases). Germline CDR1 and CDR2: MNHEY and SVGAGI. V shed 0 bases and J shed 9 bases, with 15 bases lying between them. CDR3 length: 15 amino acids. The CDR3 DNA sequence: TGTGCCAGCAGTTACTCGTACCCGGTAGGAGGCATTCAGTACTTC. It is translated as CASSYSYPVGGIQYF.

The gene calls are TRBV12-5 and TRBJ2-5, with TRBD1 identical over 7 bases. The CDR3 sequence is 17 residues long. Germline trimming cut 1 base from V and 6 bases from J; bases unmatched to any gene: 14. Germline V gene data show CDR1 as LGHNT and CDR2 as FRNRAP. DNA of the CDR3: TGTGCTAGTGGTTTGGCAACGACCAGGGGGAAGGGGAAGACCCAGTACTTC. The encoded protein is CASGLATTRGKGKTQYF.

The gene calls are TRBV7-9 and TRBJ2-3; 10 bases line up with TRBD2. Germline CDR1 reads SEHNR; CDR2 reads FQNEAQ (reference sequence). V was clipped by 3 bases and J by 1 base; unmatched bases: 7. The CDR3 has 17 amino acids. CDR3 DNA sequence: TGTGCCAGCAGCTTGGGGGCTAGCGGGAGTCGCACAGATACGCAGTATTTT. Its protein product is CASSLGASGSRTDTQYF.

This clone showed up just a few times. This sequence joins TRBV11-2 and TRBJ1-5; 7 nucleotides align to TRBD1. With V trimmed by 5 bases and J by 4 bases, 5 bases remained unmatched. Germline CDR1 reads SGHAT; CDR2 reads FQNNGV. This CDR3 has 14 residues. CDR3 residues: CASSRGGQNQPQHF. The CDR3 nucleotides are TGTGCCAGCAGCCGAGGGGGACAGAATCAGCCCCAGCATTTT.

The rearrangement uses TRBV4-1 and TRBJ2-3; TRBD2 agrees at 7 bases. V lost 0 bases, J lost 4 bases, and 10 bases stayed unmatched. Germline V gene sequence: CDR1 MGHRA, CDR2 YSYEKL. The CDR3 covers 17 residues. CDR3 sequence: CASSQDMGGGRADTQYF. Here the CDR3 DNA reads TGCGCCAGCAGCCAAGATATGGGCGGGGGAAGGGCAGATACGCAGTATTTT.

There are a few counts of this clone. The chain is built from TRBV11-3 and TRBJ2-1, with 7 bases matching TRBD1. The CDR3 sequence is 12 residues long. The germline V gene has CDR1 SGHNT and CDR2 YENEEA. J lost 8 bases, V lost 6 bases, and 4 bases had no gene match. CDR3 amino acids: CASSTGDDEQFF. The CDR3 nucleotides are TGTGCCAGCAGTACAGGGGACGATGAGCAGTTCTTC.

V usage is TRBV7-7 and J usage is TRBJ2-5; TRBD1 is a possible D gene (9 bases). Germline values: CDR1 SSHAT, CDR2 FNYEAQ (reference sequence). This CDR3 has 13 residues. The CDR3 is CASGTGLQETQYF. In nucleotides, the CDR3 is TGTGCTAGCGGGACAGGGCTCCAAGAGACCCAGTACTTC.

Notes on this clone: The junction departs from germline at one end; a sequencing error may be responsible. V usage is TRBV7-7 and J usage is TRBJ2-2, with D possibly being TRBD2 (6 bases). The CDR3 is 16 amino acids. Germline CDR1 is SSHAT and CDR2 is FNYEAQ (reference sequence). Here the CDR3 DNA reads TGTGCTAGCAGCTTAGGAAGGGGCGGGGCTGCCGGGGAGCTGTTTTTT. It yields the protein CASSLGRGGAAGELFF.

The chain combines TRBV6-1 with TRBJ1-1; 9 bases map to TRBD1. This CDR3 spans 15 amino acids. Germline assignment: CDR1 MNHNS and CDR2 SASEGT. Unmatched junction bases numbered 4, after V lost 0 bases and J lost 5 bases. CDR3 amino acids: CASSEAGTGSTEAFF. In DNA, the CDR3 is TGTGCCAGCAGTGAAGCCGGGACAGGGAGTACTGAAGCTTTCTTT.

This clone was seen a few times. This chain links TRBV7-3 with TRBJ2-3, with 7 bases aligning to TRBD2. The junction had 7 bases not matched to a gene; V was cut back by 2 bases and J by 5 bases. Per the germline V gene, CDR1 is SGHTA and CDR2 is FQGTGA. This CDR3 is built from 15 residues. CDR3 sequence: CASSLGSGARDTQYF. Written as DNA, the CDR3 is TGTGCCAGCAGCTTAGGGAGCGGGGCAAGAGATACGCAGTATTTT. Using reference TRBV7-3 and TRBJ2-3 for the parts outside the CDR3, the full variable domain is GAGVSQTPSNKVTEKGKYVELRCDPISGHTALYWYRQSLGQGPEFLIYFQGTGAADDSGLPNDRFFAVRPEGSVSTLKIQRTERGDSAVYLCASSLGSGARDTQYFGPGTRLTVL.

This clone was seen more than once but under ten times. The rearrangement uses TRBV6-2 or TRBV6-3 and TRBJ2-7, with 8 bases lining up with TRBD2. The V gene's germline CDR1 is MNHEY and CDR2 SVGEGT. This CDR3 spans 14 amino acids. V shed 5 bases, J shed 5 bases, and the junction held 8 bases outside the gene matches. CDR3 DNA: TGTGCCAGCAGTAGAAGCGGGAGCGTGGACGAGCAGTACTTC. Amino acids: CASSRSGSVDEQYF.

The J gene is TRBJ2-1, the V gene TRBV3-1 (or the pseudogene TRBV3-2), with 9 bases fitting TRBD1. The V segment lost 2 bases and the J segment 13 bases; nucleotides outside the gene matches: 6. Germline-derived CDR1 and CDR2 are LGHDT and YNNKEL (reference sequence). This CDR3 is built from 13 residues. CDR3 nucleotides: TGTGCCAGCAGCCAATTACAGGGGGCGGGACAGTTCTTC. This sequence encodes CASSQLQGAGQFF.

The chain recombines TRBV7-9 with TRBJ2-5; 8 bases are shared with TRBD1. V lost 1 base and J lost 4; bases outside the gene matches: 11. Germline V CDR1 and CDR2: SEHNR, FQNEAQ (reference sequence). This CDR3 region has 17 residues. In DNA form, the CDR3 reads TGTGCCAGCAGCTTAGTCAGCACAGGAACAGGGGGAGAGACCCAGTACTTC. This translates into CASSLVSTGTGGETQYF.

This sequence joins TRBV6-6 and TRBJ2-5, with D perhaps TRBD2 (6 bases). From germline, CDR1 is MNHNY and CDR2 SVGAGI (reference sequence). The CDR3 has 14 residues. Trimming took off 0 bases at V and 2 bases at J, with 7 bases between the two ends. The CDR3 DNA sequence: TGTGCCAGCAGTTACTCAGGGAGGCAAGAGACCCAGTACTTC. Protein product: CASSYSGRQETQYF.

This clone was observed a few times. This rearrangement joins TRBV3-1 (or the pseudogene TRBV3-2) to TRBJ2-7, with TRBD2 matching 7 bases. The CDR3 extends over 17 amino acids. The germline V gene encodes CDR1 LGHDT and CDR2 YNNKEL (reference sequence). Trimming cost V 5 bases and J 0 bases; bases outside gene matches: 13. The CDR3 loop reads CASSSTLTSLSSYEQYF. The CDR3 DNA reads as TGTGCCAGCAGCTCCACCCTGACTAGCCTTAGCTCCTACGAGCAGTACTTC.

The gene calls are TRBV5-3 and TRBJ2-2; TRBD2 agrees at 9 bases. TRBV5-3 is an open reading frame whose function is uncertain. The CDR3 runs to 16 residues. Trimming at V came to 5 bases and at J to 4 bases, leaving 9 bases not matched to a gene. The CDR3 DNA is TGTGCCAGAAGTCCACCGGGACTAGCCGCCACCGGGGAGCTGTTTTTT. Translating gives CARSPPGLAATGELFF.

This clone was found once. The CDR3: CASSVVGAGGNQPQHF. The DNA for the CDR3 is TGTGCCAGCAGTGTCGTTGGGGCTGGTGGCAATCAGCCCCAGCATTTT. This sequence joins TRBV6-1 and TRBJ1-5, with a possible D match to TRBD1 (5 bases). The V and J ends lost 4 bases and 2 bases respectively, with 15 bases between them. The CDR3 contains 16 residues. CDR1 MNHNS and CDR2 SASEGT come from the germline V gene.

The chain recombines TRBV2 with TRBJ1-1; D perhaps matches TRBD1 (6 bases). Trimming cost V 7 bases and J 6 bases, with 27 bases left between them. The CDR3 runs to 17 residues. The V gene's germline CDR1 is SNHLY and CDR2 FYNNEI. CDR3 bases: TGTGCCAGCATACAATCTACGGACCTTGGGACATCGGCTGAAGCTTTCTTT. Translating gives CASIQSTDLGTSAEAFF.

The chain links TRBV27 to TRBJ1-4; tentative D call: TRBD1 (6 bases). With 5 bases removed from V and 9 bases from J, the gap between germline ends came to 13 bases. Germline assignment: CDR1 MNHEY and CDR2 SMNVEV (reference sequence). This CDR3 spans 13 amino acids. CDR3 DNA sequence: TGTGCCAGCAGTAGGTCCGACAGGCAAAAACTGTTTTTT. This encodes CASSRSDRQKLFF.